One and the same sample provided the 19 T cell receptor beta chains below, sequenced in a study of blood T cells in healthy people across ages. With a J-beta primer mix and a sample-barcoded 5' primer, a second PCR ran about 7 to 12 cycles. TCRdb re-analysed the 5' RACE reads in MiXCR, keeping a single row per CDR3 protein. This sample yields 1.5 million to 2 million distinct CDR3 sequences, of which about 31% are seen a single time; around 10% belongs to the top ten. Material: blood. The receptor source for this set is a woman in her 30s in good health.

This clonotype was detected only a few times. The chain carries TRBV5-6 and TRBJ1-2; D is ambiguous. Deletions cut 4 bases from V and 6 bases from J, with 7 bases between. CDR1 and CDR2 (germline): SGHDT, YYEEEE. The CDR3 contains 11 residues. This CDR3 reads CASSHRDGYTF. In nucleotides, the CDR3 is TGTGCCAGCAGCCACAGAGATGGCTACACCTTC.

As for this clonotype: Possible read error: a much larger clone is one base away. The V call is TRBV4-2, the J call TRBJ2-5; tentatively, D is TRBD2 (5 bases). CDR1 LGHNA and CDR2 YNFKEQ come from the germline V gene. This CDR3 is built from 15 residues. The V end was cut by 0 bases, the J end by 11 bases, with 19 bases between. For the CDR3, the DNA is TGTGCCAGCAGCCAAGAGGCTAGCTGGGCCAATGAGCAGTACTTC. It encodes CASSQEASWANEQYF.

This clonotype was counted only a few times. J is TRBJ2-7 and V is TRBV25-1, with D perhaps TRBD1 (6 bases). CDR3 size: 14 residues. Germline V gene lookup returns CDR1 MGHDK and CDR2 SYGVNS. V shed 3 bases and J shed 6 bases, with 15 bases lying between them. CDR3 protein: CASSDVLGGLEQYF. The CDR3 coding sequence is TGTGCCAGCAGTGACGTCCTTGGGGGCCTCGAGCAGTACTTC.

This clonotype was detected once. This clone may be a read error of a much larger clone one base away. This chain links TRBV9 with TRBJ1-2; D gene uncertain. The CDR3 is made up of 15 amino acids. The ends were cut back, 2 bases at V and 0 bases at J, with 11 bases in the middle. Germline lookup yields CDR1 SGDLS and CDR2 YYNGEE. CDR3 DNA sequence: TGTGCCAGCAGCGTTAGCGATTTAACTAACTATGGCTACACCTTC. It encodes CASSVSDLTNYGYTF. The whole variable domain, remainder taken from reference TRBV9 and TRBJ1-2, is DSGVTQTPKHLITATGQRVTLRCSPRSGDLSVYWYQQSLDQGLQFLIQYYNGEERAKGNILERFSAQQFPDLHSELNLSSLELGDSALYFCASSVSDLTNYGYTFGSGTRLTVV.

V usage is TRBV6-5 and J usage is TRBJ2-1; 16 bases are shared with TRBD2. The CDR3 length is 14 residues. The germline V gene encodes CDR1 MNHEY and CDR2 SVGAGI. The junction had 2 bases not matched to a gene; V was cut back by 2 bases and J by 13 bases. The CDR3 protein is CASSYGTSGGGQFF. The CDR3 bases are TGTGCCAGCAGTTACGGGACTAGCGGGGGGGGCCAGTTCTTC.

The CDR3 loop reads CSAPTSGSSNEQFF. For the CDR3, the DNA is TGCAGTGCCCCAACTAGCGGGAGTAGTAATGAGCAGTTCTTC. This sequence joins TRBV20-1 and TRBJ2-1; 11 nucleotides line up with TRBD2. CDR3 size: 14 residues. Germline V lookup: CDR1 DFQATT, CDR2 SNEGSKA (reference sequence). Trimming removed 6 bases from V and 7 bases from J; junction bases left unmatched: 8.

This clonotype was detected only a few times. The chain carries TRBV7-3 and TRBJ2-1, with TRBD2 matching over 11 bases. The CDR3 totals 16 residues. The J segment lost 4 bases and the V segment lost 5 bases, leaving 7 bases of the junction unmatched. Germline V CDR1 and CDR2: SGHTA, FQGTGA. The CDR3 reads CASSARTSGLYNEQFF. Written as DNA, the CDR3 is TGTGCCAGCAGCGCCAGGACTAGCGGGCTATACAATGAGCAGTTCTTC. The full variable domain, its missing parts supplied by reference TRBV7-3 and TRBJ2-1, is GAGVSQTPSNKVTEKGKYVELRCDPISGHTALYWYRQSLGQGPEFLIYFQGTGAADDSGLPNDRFFAVRPEGSVSTLKIQRTERGDSAVYLCASSARTSGLYNEQFFGPGTRLTVL.

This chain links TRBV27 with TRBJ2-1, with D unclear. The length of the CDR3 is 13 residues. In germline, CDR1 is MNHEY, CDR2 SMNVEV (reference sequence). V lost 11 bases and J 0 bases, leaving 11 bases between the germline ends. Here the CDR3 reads CASIFRSYNEQFF. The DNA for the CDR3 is TGTGCCTCAATCTTTCGCTCCTACAATGAGCAGTTCTTC.

The CDR3 nucleotides read TGTGCCAGCAGCTTGGCCGTGCTCCAGGTCCCAGATACGCAGTATTTT. It specifies CASSLAVLQVPDTQYF. V usage is TRBV5-8 and J usage is TRBJ2-3, with unresolved D. The germline CDR1 and CDR2 sequences are SGHTS and YDEGEE. The CDR3 length is 16 residues. V was clipped by 0 bases and J by 4 bases, with 15 bases between them.

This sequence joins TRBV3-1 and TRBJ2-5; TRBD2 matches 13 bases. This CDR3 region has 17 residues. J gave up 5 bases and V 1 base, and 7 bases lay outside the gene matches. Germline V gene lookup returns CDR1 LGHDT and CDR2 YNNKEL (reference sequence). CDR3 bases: TGTGCCAGCAGCCAAGTCCTCGGACTAGCGGGGGTTGAGACCCAGTACTTC. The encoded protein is CASSQVLGLAGVETQYF.

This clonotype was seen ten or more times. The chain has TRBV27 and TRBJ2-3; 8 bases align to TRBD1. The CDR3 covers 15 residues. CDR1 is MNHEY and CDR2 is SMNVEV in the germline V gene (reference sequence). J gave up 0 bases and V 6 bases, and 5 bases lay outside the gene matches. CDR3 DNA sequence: TGTGCCAGCAGCCTCACAGGGGGGAGCACAGATACGCAGTATTTT. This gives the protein CASSLTGGSTDTQYF.

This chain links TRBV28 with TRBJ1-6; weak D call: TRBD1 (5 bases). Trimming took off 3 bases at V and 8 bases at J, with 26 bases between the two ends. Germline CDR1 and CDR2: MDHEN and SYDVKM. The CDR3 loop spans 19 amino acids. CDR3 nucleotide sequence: TGTGCCAGCAGTTTCGGAAGGGACCTCAGGGTGGGGGTGGATTCACCCCTCCACTTT. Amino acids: CASSFGRDLRVGVDSPLHF.

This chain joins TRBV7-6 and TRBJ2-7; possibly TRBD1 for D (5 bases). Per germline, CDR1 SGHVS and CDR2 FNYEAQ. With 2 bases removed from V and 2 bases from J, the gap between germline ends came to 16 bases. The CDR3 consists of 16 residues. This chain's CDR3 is CASSLRTQGGAYEQYF. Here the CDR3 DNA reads TGTGCCAGCAGCTTAAGGACCCAGGGTGGGGCCTACGAGCAGTACTTC.

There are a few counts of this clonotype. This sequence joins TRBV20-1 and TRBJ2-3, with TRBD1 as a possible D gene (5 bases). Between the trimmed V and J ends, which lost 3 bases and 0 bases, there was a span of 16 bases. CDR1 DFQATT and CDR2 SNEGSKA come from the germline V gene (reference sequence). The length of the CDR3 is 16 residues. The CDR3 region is CSASPRPGKSTDTQYF. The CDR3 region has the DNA TGCAGTGCTAGTCCTCGCCCAGGGAAGAGCACAGATACGCAGTATTTT.

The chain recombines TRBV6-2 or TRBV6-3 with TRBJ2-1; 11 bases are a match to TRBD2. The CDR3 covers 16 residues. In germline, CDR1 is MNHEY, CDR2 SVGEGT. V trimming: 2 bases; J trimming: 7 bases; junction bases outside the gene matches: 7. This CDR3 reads CASSYDTSGSYNEQFF. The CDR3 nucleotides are TGTGCCAGCAGTTACGATACTAGCGGGAGCTATAATGAGCAGTTCTTC.

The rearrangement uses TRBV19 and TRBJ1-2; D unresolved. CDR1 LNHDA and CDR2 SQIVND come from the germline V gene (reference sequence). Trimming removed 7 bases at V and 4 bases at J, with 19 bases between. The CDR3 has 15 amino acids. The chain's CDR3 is CASNPDRTETYGYTF. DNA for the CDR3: TGTGCCAGTAACCCCGACCGGACGGAAACCTATGGCTACACCTTC.

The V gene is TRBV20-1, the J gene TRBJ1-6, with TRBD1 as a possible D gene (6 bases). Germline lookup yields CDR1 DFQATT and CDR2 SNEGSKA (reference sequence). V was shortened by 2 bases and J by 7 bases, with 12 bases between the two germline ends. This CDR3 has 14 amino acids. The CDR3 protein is CSARWGAANSPLHF. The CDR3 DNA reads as TGCAGTGCTAGATGGGGGGCGGCCAATTCACCCCTCCACTTT.

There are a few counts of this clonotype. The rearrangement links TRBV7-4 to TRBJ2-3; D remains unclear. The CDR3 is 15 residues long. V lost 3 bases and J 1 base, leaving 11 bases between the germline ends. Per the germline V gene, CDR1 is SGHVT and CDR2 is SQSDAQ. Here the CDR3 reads CASSFLTLGTDTQYF. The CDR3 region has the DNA TGTGCCAGCAGCTTTCTGACTCTGGGCACAGATACGCAGTATTTT.

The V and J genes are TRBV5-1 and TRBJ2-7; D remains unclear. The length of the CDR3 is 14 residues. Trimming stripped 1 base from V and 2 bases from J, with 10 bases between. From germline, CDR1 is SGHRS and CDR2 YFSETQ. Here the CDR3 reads CASSLNSFTYEQYF. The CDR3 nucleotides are TGCGCCAGCAGCTTGAACAGCTTTACCTACGAGCAGTACTTC.